The clone carrying this T cell receptor beta chain was counted a few times. Its antigen remains unidentified. This specimen comes from a study of beta chain features in type 1 diabetes. Expressed TCRB transcripts got sequenced, as all isolated RNA was reverse transcribed. Assay used: immunoSEQ multiplex PCR; TCRdb lists only in-frame clones, some missing. The sample has roughly 290,000 clones, around 16% seen once. Regarding the study as a whole: Type 1 diabetes patients had TCRB CDR3s that were shorter (moderately but significantly so) in all four CD4+ subsets.

V dropped 4 bases and J dropped 6; count of bases not matched to a gene: 11. This CDR3 contains 15 residues. The germline gives CDR1 SGHRS, CDR2 YFSETQ. The TCR was taken from a man aged 18-30 years with type 1 diabetes. Input material: naive CD4+ T cells from blood. This rearrangement joins TRBV5-1 to TRBJ1-1; 8 bases line up with TRBD1. The CDR3 DNA follows: TGCGCCAGCAGCGAAGGACAGGGCTGGTATGCTGAAGCTTTCTTT. It encodes CASSEGQGWYAEAFF.